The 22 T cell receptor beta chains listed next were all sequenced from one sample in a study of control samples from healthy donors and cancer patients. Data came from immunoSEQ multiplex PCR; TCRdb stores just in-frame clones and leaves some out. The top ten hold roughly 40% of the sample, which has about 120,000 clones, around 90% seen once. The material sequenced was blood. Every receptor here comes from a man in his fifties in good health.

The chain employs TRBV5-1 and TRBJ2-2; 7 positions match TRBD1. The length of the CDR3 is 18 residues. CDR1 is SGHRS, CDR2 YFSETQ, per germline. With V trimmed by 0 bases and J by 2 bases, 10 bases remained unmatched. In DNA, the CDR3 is TGCGCCAGCAGCTTGGGGGGACAGCGGCTTACCAACACCGGGGAGCTGTTTTTT. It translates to CASSLGGQRLTNTGELFF.

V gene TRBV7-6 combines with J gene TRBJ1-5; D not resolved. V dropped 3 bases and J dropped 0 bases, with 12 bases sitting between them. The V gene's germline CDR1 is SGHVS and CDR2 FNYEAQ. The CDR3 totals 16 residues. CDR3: CASSFGSAYSNQPQHF. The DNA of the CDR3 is TGTGCCAGCAGCTTTGGTAGCGCCTATAGCAATCAGCCCCAGCATTTT.

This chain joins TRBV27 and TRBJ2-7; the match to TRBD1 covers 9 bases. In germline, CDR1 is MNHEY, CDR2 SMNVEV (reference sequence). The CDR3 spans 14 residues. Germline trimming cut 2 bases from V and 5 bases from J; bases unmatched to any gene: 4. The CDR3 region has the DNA TGTGCCAGCAGTTTAAGGGACAGGGAAGACGAGCAGTACTTC. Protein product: CASSLRDREDEQYF.

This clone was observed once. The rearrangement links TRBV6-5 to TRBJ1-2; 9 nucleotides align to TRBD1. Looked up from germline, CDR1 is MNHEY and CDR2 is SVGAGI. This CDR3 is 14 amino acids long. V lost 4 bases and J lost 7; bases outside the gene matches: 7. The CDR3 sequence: CASSWEGTGTGYTF. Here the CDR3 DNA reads TGTGCCAGCAGTTGGGAGGGGACAGGGACTGGCTACACCTTC.

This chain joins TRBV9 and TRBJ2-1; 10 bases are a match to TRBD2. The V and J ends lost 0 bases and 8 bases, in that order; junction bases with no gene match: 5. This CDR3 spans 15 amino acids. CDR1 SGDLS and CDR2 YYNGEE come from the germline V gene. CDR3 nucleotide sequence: TGTGCCAGCAGCGTAGACAGCGGGGGGGCGTATGAGCAGTTCTTC. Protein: CASSVDSGGAYEQFF.

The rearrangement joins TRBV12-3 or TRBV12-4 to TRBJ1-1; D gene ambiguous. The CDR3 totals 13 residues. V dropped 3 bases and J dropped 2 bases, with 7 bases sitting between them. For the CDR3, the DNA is TGTGCCAGCAGTTTTGGACCAAACACTGAAGCTTTCTTT. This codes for CASSFGPNTEAFF.

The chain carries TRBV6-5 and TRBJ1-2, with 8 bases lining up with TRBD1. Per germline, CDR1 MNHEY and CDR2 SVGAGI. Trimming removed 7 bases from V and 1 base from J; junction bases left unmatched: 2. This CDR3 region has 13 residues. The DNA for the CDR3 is TGTGCCAGCAAGACAGGGGTTAACTATGGCTACACCTTC. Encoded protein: CASKTGVNYGYTF.

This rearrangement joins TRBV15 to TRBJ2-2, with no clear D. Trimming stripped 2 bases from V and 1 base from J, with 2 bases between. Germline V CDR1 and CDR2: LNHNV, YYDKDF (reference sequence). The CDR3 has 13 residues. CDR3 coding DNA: TGTGCCACCAGCAGATTGAACACCGGGGAGCTGTTTTTT. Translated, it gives CATSRLNTGELFF.

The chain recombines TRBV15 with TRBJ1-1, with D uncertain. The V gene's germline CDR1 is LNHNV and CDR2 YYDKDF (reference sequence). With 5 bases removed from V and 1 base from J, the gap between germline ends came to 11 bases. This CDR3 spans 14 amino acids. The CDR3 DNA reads TGTGCCACCAGCGGGCCCTTCGGGAACACTGAAGCTTTCTTT. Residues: CATSGPFGNTEAFF.

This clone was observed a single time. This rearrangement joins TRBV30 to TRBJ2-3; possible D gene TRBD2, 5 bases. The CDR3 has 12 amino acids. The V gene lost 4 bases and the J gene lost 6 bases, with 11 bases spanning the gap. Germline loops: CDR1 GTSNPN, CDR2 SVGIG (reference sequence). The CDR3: CAWTRRTDTQYF. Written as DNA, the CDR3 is TGTGCCTGGACTAGGAGGACCGATACGCAGTATTTT.

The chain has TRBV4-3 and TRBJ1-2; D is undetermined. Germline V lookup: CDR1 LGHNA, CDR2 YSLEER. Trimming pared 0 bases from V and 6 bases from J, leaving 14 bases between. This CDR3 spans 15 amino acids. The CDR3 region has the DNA TGCGCCAGCAGCCAAGATTTAAACCGGGAGAATGGCTACACCTTC. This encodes CASSQDLNRENGYTF.

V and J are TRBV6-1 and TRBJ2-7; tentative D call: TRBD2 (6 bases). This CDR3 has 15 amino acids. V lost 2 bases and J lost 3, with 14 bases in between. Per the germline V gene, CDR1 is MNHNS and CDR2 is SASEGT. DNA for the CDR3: TGTGCCAGCAGTGAAAGGAGGGCAGTCAACTACGAGCAGTACTTC. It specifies CASSERRAVNYEQYF.

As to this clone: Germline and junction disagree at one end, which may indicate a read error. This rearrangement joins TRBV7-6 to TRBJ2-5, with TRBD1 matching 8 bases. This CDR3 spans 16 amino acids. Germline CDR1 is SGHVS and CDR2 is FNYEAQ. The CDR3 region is CASSLAAQGEEETQYF. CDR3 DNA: TGTGCCAGCAGCCTAGCCGCACAGGGGGAAGAAGAGACCCAGTACTTC.

The DNA of the CDR3 is TGCGCCAGCAGCCAAGGGCGGGCAGGGGATGCCAATGAGCAGTTCTTC. Translated: CASSQGRAGDANEQFF. The V and J genes are TRBV4-3 and TRBJ2-1; possibly TRBD1 for D (6 bases). Germline CDR1 and CDR2: LGHNA and YSLEER. V lost 1 base, J lost 6 bases, and 16 bases lay in between. The CDR3 is made up of 16 amino acids.

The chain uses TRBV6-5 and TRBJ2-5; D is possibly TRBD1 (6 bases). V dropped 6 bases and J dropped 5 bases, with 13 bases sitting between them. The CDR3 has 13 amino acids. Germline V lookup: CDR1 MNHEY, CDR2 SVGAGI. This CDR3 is CASSYRERETQYF. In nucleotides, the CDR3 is TGTGCCAGCAGCTACAGGGAAAGGGAGACCCAGTACTTC.

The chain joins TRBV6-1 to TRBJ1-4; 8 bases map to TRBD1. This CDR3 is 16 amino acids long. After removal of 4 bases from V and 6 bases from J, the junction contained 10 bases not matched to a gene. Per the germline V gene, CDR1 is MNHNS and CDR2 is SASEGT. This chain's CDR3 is CASSAGQVTRDEKLFF. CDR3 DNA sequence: TGTGCCAGCAGTGCGGGACAGGTGACGAGGGATGAAAAACTGTTTTTT.

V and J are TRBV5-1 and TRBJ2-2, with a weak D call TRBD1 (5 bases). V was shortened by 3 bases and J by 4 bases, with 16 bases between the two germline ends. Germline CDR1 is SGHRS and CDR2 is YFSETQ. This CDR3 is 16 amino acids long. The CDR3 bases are TGCGCCAGCAGCTCCGATTCTGGGGCCGTCACCGGGGAGCTGTTTTTT. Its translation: CASSSDSGAVTGELFF.

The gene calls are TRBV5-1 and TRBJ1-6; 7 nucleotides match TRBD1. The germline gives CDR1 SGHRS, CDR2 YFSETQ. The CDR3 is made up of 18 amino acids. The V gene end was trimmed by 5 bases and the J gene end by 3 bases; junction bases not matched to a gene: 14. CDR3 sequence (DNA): TGCGCCAGCAGTTTTAAAAGTCCCGCAGGGGGCTATAATTCACCCCTCCACTTT. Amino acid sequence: CASSFKSPAGGYNSPLHF. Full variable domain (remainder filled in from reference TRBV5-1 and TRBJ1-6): KAGVTQTPRYLIKTRGQQVTLSCSPISGHRSVSWYQQTPGQGLQFLFEYFSETQRNKGNFPGRFSGRQFSNSRSEMNVSTLELGDSALYLCASSFKSPAGGYNSPLHFGNGTRLTVT.

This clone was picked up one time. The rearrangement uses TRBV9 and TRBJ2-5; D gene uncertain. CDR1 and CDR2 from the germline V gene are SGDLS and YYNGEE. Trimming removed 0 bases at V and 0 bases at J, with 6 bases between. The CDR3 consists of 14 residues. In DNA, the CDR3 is TGTGCCAGCAGCGTAGAACAGAACCAAGAGACCCAGTACTTC. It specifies CASSVEQNQETQYF.

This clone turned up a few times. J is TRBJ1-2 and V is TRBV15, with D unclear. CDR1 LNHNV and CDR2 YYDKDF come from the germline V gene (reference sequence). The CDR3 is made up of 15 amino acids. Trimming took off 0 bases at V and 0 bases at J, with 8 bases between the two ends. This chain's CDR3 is CATSRDYGANYGYTF. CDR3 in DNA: TGTGCCACCAGCAGAGATTATGGAGCTAACTATGGCTACACCTTC. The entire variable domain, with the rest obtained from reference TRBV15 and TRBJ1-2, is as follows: DAMVIQNPRYQVTQFGKPVTLSCSQTLNHNVMYWYQQKSSQAPKLLFHYYDKDFNNEADTPDNFQSRRPNTSFCFLDIRSPGLGDTAMYLCATSRDYGANYGYTFGSGTRLTVV.

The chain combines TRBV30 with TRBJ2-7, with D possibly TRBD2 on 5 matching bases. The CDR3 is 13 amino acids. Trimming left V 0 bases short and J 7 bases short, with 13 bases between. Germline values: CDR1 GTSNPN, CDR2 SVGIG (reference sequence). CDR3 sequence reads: CAWSVLAPGEQYF. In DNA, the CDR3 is TGTGCCTGGAGTGTACTGGCCCCGGGAGAGCAGTACTTC.

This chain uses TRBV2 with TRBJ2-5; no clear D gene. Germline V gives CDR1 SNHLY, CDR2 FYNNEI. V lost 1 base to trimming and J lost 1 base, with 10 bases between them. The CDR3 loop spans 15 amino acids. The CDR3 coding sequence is TGTGCCAGCAGTGAAGGTGGCGGACCCCAAGAGACCCAGTACTTC. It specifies CASSEGGGPQETQYF.